This TCR beta chain was identified during a study of shared T cell receptors in the human thymus. The method was immunoSEQ multiplex PCR; TCRdb's version includes in-frame clones alone and lacks a portion of them. Counted here are 550,000 to 800,000 clones, around 85% occurring once; the ten biggest clones make up around 0.01%. This sample also belongs to another study, concerning human thymus T cells.

What was sequenced was thymocytes. The TCR originated in a girl younger than two with a congenital heart defect.

CDR3 DNA: TGTGCCAGCTTACTTATTACAGGGGGTAGGTACGAGCAGTACTTC. Translating gives CASLLITGGRYEQYF. V gene TRBV6-1 combines with J gene TRBJ2-7; 8 bases match TRBD1. There are 15 residues in the CDR3. J gave up 4 bases and V 8 bases, and 13 bases lay outside the gene matches. CDR1 is MNHNS and CDR2 is SASEGT in the germline V gene.